The entry below describes one T cell receptor beta chain. This entry comes from a study of blood T cell repertoires in COVID-19. Method: immunoSEQ multiplex PCR; TCRdb's copy keeps in-frame clones and lacks some. The data hold around 700,000 clones, with approximately 90% observed a single time. Germline CDR1 MNHEY, CDR2 SMNVEV (reference sequence). CDR3 length: 14 amino acids. Trimming took off 4 bases at V and 4 bases at J, with 13 bases between the two ends. The material sequenced was peripheral blood. The chain uses TRBV27 and TRBJ1-2, with D tentatively TRBD1 (5 bases). The sequence was collected from a woman in her late teens or twenties with acute or convalescent COVID-19. The CDR3 nucleotides read TGTGCCAGCAGTTCCGCCCGGGGGAGCTATGGCTACACCTTC. Protein product: CASSSARGSYGYTF.